Listed below are T cell receptor beta chains from one sample, sequenced in a study of cytomegalovirus exposure and HLA in healthy donors. TCRdb keeps only in-frame clones here, not all; method: immunoSEQ multiplex PCR. The sample holds 100,000 to 150,000 clones; about two thirds are singletons and the top ten take around 4%. What was sequenced was PBMCs. All receptors come from a man aged 30 to 39 in good health and CMV-seronegative. Each CDR3 is given with its conserved first and last residue. The D gene is left open where the match is weak. Rows may omit the clone size; those that give it use once, few, many or a size class.

TRBV2	-	TRBJ2-5	few	CASSELAYETQYF	TGTGCCAGCAGCGAACTAGCTTACGAGACCCAGTACTTC
TRBV27	-	TRBJ1-1	-	CASSGRMGAEAFF	TGTGCCAGCAGTGGTCGAATGGGCGCTGAAGCTTTCTTT
TRBV30	-	TRBJ1-6	-	CAWSVPGVAPLHF	TGTGCCTGGAGTGTACCCGGGGTAGCTCCCCTCCACTTT
TRBV7-2	-	TRBJ2-1	-	CASSLLRGPNEQFF	TGTGCCAGCAGCTTATTGAGAGGGCCCAATGAGCAGTTCTTC
TRBV7-2	-	TRBJ2-3	-	CASTRTDTDTQYF	TGTGCCAGCACCCGGACAGATACAGATACGCAGTATTTT
TRBV7-9	-	TRBJ1-2	-	CASSLGQINYGYTF	TGTGCCAGCAGCTTAGGGCAAATTAACTATGGCTACACCTTC
TRBV7-2	-	TRBJ2-3	-	CASSLRSRTDTQYF	TGTGCCAGCAGCTTAAGGAGCCGCACAGATACGCAGTATTTT
TRBV7-8	TRBD2	TRBJ2-5	-	CASSLASGAGETQYF	TGTGCCAGCAGCTTAGCTAGCGGGGCGGGGGAGACCCAGTACTTC
TRBV4-2	TRBD1	TRBJ1-2	few	CASSRETGAEYGYTF	TGTGCCAGCAGCCGAGAGACAGGGGCCGAATATGGCTACACCTTC
TRBV19	TRBD1	TRBJ1-2	-	CASSLDTEQGAYGYTF	TGTGCCAGTAGCCTGGACACTGAACAGGGGGCCTATGGCTACACCTTC
TRBV28	TRBD1	TRBJ1-6	few	CASITQQGVFSPLHF	TGTGCCAGCATTACCCAACAGGGGGTTTTTTCACCCCTCCACTTT
TRBV4-1	-	TRBJ2-7	once	CASSQGAQQAPYEQYF	TGCGCCAGCAGCCAAGGGGCCCAGCAGGCTCCCTACGAGCAGTACTTC
TRBV7-2	TRBD2	TRBJ2-6	few	CASSFSGVLSGANVLTF	TGTGCCAGCAGCTTTAGCGGGGTGCTCTCTGGGGCCAACGTCCTGACTTTC
TRBV19	TRBD1	TRBJ1-2	-	CASTKSDRGLNGYTF	TGTGCCAGTACCAAATCGGACAGGGGGCTAAATGGCTACACCTTC
TRBV9	-	TRBJ1-1	-	CASSRVGNTEAFF	TGTGCCAGCAGCCGGGTGGGTAACACTGAAGCTTTCTTT
TRBV6-5	TRBD2	TRBJ2-7	-	CASSYSREGPYEQYF	TGTGCCAGCAGTTACTCGAGGGAGGGACCCTACGAGCAGTACTTC
TRBV4-1	TRBD1	TRBJ1-5	-	CASSQDDETGDQPQHF	TGCGCCAGCAGCCAAGACGATGAGACAGGGGATCAGCCCCAGCATTTT
TRBV9	-	TRBJ2-1	-	CASSLQGHLDNEQFF	TGTGCCAGCAGCTTACAGGGACACCTTGACAATGAGCAGTTCTTC
TRBV18	TRBD2	TRBJ2-5	-	CASSSKRSSGVETQYF	TGTGCCAGCTCATCAAAGAGGTCTAGCGGGGTAGAGACCCAGTACTTC
TRBV2	-	TRBJ1-2	few	CASSEVFWGRDYGYTF	TGTGCCAGCAGTGAAGTTTTTTGGGGGCGCGACTATGGCTACACCTTC
TRBV6-4	TRBD2	TRBJ2-3	-	CASSDGLAGSTDTQYF	TGTGCCAGCAGTGATGGGCTAGCGGGGAGCACAGATACGCAGTATTTT
TRBV7-2	TRBD2	TRBJ2-7	-	CASSLGTGGLSYEQYF	TGTGCCAGCAGCTTAGGTACGGGGGGGCTCTCCTACGAGCAGTACTTC
TRBV10-3	-	TRBJ2-2	-	CAITEAGTGELFF	TGTGCCATCACCGAAGCGGGTACCGGGGAGCTGTTTTTT
TRBV5-1	TRBD1	TRBJ2-7	-	CASSPDQTGAGTYEQYF	TGCGCCAGCAGCCCGGACCAGACAGGGGCAGGTACCTACGAGCAGTACTTC
TRBV5-1	TRBD1	TRBJ2-3	-	CASSLQQGTGTDTQYF	TGCGCCAGCAGCTTGCAACAGGGGACCGGCACAGATACGCAGTATTTT
TRBV19	TRBD1	TRBJ1-5	few	CASSMTGGNQPQHF	TGTGCCAGTAGTATGACAGGGGGCAATCAGCCCCAGCATTTT
TRBV11-3	-	TRBJ1-5	-	CASSHAPRDTKVNSNQPQHF	TGTGCCAGCAGCCATGCACCCCGGGACACAAAGGTGAATAGCAATCAGCCCCAGCATTTT
TRBV4-3	TRBD1	TRBJ1-2	-	CASSRSGQESYGYTF	TGCGCCAGCAGCCGGAGCGGACAGGAGAGCTATGGCTACACCTTC
TRBV7-9	-	TRBJ2-5	few	CASSIDQETQYF	TGTGCCAGCAGTATAGACCAAGAGACCCAGTACTTC
TRBV9	TRBD2	TRBJ2-3	-	CASSGPPGGPSDTQYF	TGTGCCAGCAGCGGTCCCCCGGGGGGTCCTTCCGATACGCAGTATTTT
TRBV28	TRBD1	TRBJ1-1	-	CASRPQGEAEAFF	TGTGCCAGCAGACCACAGGGGGAAGCTGAAGCTTTCTTT
TRBV27	-	TRBJ1-6	-	CASSQPRRSGNSPLHF	TGTGCCAGCAGTCAACCTCGCAGGAGCGGTAATTCACCCCTCCACTTT
TRBV30	-	TRBJ1-3	few	CAWRHSGNTIYF	TGTGCCTGGAGACACTCTGGAAACACCATATATTTT
TRBV7-2	-	TRBJ2-4	-	CASASAGLAKNIQYF	TGTGCCAGCGCCTCGGCGGGGCTAGCCAAAAACATTCAGTACTTC
TRBV19	TRBD1	TRBJ1-5	-	CASSPWTGGNQPQHF	TGTGCCAGTAGTCCCTGGACAGGGGGCAATCAGCCCCAGCATTTT
TRBV2	-	TRBJ2-3	-	CASSEARRGSDTQYF	TGTGCCAGCAGTGAAGCGCGACGGGGGTCAGATACGCAGTATTTT
TRBV5-6	TRBD1	TRBJ2-3	-	CASSFGQGWLNTQYF	TGTGCCAGCAGCTTCGGACAGGGATGGTTAAATACGCAGTATTTT
TRBV7-2	-	TRBJ2-3	-	CASSPQRGGRTFADTQYF	TGTGCCAGCAGCCCACAAAGGGGGGGGCGAACGTTTGCAGATACGCAGTATTTT
TRBV7-8	-	TRBJ1-6	-	CASSFNLRSSYNSPLHF	TGTGCCAGCAGCTTTAATCTCCGGAGCTCCTATAATTCACCCCTCCACTTT
TRBV6-5	TRBD2	TRBJ2-5	few	CASSYSGLGQETQYF	TGTGCCAGCAGTTACTCCGGACTAGGGCAAGAGACCCAGTACTTC
TRBV18	TRBD2	TRBJ2-3	-	CASSPLLAGVYTQYF	TGTGCCAGCTCACCACTACTAGCGGGGGTCTATACGCAGTATTTT
TRBV4-3	TRBD1	TRBJ1-2	once	CASSRRRQGNYGYTF	TGCGCCAGCAGCCGAAGACGACAGGGAAACTATGGCTACACCTTC
TRBV5-6	TRBD2	TRBJ2-1	-	CASSLGGGLQFF	TGTGCCAGCAGCTTGGGCGGGGGGCTGCAGTTCTTC
TRBV10-3	TRBD2	TRBJ2-3	-	CAIRTSGETDTQYF	TGTGCCATCAGGACTAGCGGGGAGACAGATACGCAGTATTTT
TRBV4-1	-	TRBJ1-1	-	CASSPTGKENTEAFF	TGCGCCAGCAGCCCAACAGGGAAGGAGAACACTGAAGCTTTCTTT
TRBV7-9	-	TRBJ1-2	-	CASSLGARHYGYTF	TGTGCCAGCAGCTTAGGGGCCCGGCACTATGGCTACACCTTC
TRBV6-1	TRBD2	TRBJ2-1	-	CASTTSGDYNEQFF	TGTGCCAGCACGACTAGCGGGGACTACAATGAGCAGTTCTTC
TRBV27	-	TRBJ2-7	few	CASSRLGSEQYF	TGTGCCAGCAGTCGGCTCGGGTCCGAGCAGTACTTC
TRBV7-8	-	TRBJ1-5	few	CASSRGGDGQPQHF	TGTGCCAGCAGCCGGGGGGGGGACGGTCAGCCCCAGCATTTT
TRBV9	-	TRBJ2-7	-	CASSVEGTPHYEQYF	TGTGCCAGCAGCGTAGAGGGGACACCACACTACGAGCAGTACTTC
TRBV6-5	-	TRBJ1-5	-	CASSPRLGGNQPQHF	TGTGCCAGCAGTCCCCGTCTGGGCGGCAATCAGCCCCAGCATTTT